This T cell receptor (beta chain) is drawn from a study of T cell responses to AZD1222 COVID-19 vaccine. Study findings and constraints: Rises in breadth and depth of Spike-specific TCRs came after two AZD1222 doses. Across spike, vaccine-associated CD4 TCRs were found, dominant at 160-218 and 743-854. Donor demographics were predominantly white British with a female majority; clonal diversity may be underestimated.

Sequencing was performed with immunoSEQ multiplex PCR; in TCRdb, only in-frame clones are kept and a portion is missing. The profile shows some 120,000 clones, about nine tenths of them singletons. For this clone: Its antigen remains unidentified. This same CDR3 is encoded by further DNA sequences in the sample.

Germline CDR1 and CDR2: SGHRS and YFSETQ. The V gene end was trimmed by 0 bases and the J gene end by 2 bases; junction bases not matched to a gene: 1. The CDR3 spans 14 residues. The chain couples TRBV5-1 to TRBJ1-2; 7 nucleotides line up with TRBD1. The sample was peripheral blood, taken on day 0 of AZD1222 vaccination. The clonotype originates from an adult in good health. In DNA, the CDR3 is TGCGCCAGCAGCTTGGCAGGGGGGAACTATGGCTACACCTTC. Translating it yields CASSLAGGNYGYTF.